The entry below describes one T cell receptor (beta chain). The antigen is unknown. This record belongs to a study of glioma-infiltrating T cells. TCR alpha and beta CDR3 regions were amplified from RNA using iRepertoire nested multiplex PCR. TCRdb ran MiXCR on the multiplex PCR reads and lists one entry per CDR3 protein. The repertoire holds roughly 200,000 distinct CDR3 sequences, with around 42% as singletons. Points from the study as a whole: Tissue and blood shared very few CDR3 sequences.

The source is a human donor with low-grade glioma or glioblastoma, undergoing nonglioma brain surgery, or in good health (not recorded which). Sequences were obtained from glioma tissue, nonneoplastic brain tissue, or PBMCs (not recorded which).

CDR3 residues: CASRGGLAGGHEQYF. Written as DNA, the CDR3 is TGTGCCAGCAGGGGAGGACTAGCGGGAGGTCATGAGCAGTACTTC. The chain links TRBV6-5 to TRBJ2-7; 14 bases are shared with TRBD2. The V and J ends lost 6 bases and 7 bases, in that order; junction bases with no gene match: 8. CDR3 length equals 15 residues. Germline-derived CDR1 and CDR2 are MNHEY and SVGAGI.